The clone carrying this T cell receptor (beta chain) was recorded a few times. These data belong to a study of blood T cells in healthy people across ages. A second PCR of about 6 to 11 cycles used a sample-barcoded 5' primer and a J-beta primer mix. MiXCR, applied by TCRdb to the 5' RACE reads, yields one record per CDR3 protein. The data hold 800,000 to 950,000 distinct CDR3 sequences, with 25% to 35% observed a single time. The sample also formed part of further work on T cells of mothers and their children.

The sequencing sample was made of blood. This sequence was found in a woman between 35 and 50 years old in good health.

Here the CDR3 reads CASSEYSPGQGRGYTF. CDR3 DNA sequence: TGTGCCAGCAGTGAATATTCTCCGGGACAGGGGAGGGGCTACACCTTC. The chain couples TRBV25-1 to TRBJ1-2; TRBD1 matches at 10 bases. Germline V gene sequence: CDR1 MGHDK, CDR2 SYGVNS. The trim removed 0 bases at V and 8 bases at J, leaving 9 bases unmatched. The CDR3 extends over 16 amino acids.